The entry that follows covers one T cell receptor beta chain sequence. Its antigen is currently unknown. The sample belongs to a study of vaccination effects on CD4 cells after COVID-19. ViraFEST assay sequencing came after antigen-specific CD4+ T cells were expanded with viral peptide pools. The culture ran for roughly ten days, and then CD4+ T cells were isolated. Recipients of the vaccine had no prior SARS-CoV-2 infection and negative nucleocapsid antibodies. The CDR3 covers 17 residues. V trimming: 3 bases; J trimming: 10 bases; junction bases outside the gene matches: 16. Method: immunoSEQ multiplex PCR; TCRdb's copy keeps in-frame clones and lacks some. The table records around 19,000 clones, about 65% of them present only once.

The starting material was CD4+ T cells from PBMCs cultured with HCoV-NL63 spike peptides, obtained before COVID-19 vaccination. The V and J genes are TRBV23-1 and TRBJ2-2; 8 bases map to TRBD2. TRBV23-1 has ORF status, its function being uncertain. This TCR came from a human donor who received a COVID-19 vaccine. The CDR3 nucleotides are TGCGCCAGCAGTCATTCAAAACCGGGACTAGGTAGTGTGGAGCTGTTTTTT. Protein sequence: CASSHSKPGLGSVELFF.